This entry describes one T cell receptor beta chain. No antigen is known for it. No much larger clone exists at a distance of one base, and base qualities are not known. Genomic DNA was isolated from the sorted cells so that the TCRbeta CDR3 region could be sequenced. The immunoSEQ Assay was used to sequence the TCRbeta CDR3 regions. As stored in TCRdb, this immuneACCESS dataset retains in-frame rearrangements with V and J assigned. A fraction of the clones does not appear; measured against another copy, unresolved V genes explain less than half of the discrepancy, and the remainder lacks a known reason. The sample table lists some 60,000 clones, approximately 82% of them with a count of one. The ten largest make up about 4.5% of the sample. The sample comes from a study of OX40 agonist ivuxolimab in advanced cancers. In terms of the full investigation: The costimulatory receptor OX40 (CD134) was targeted by ivuxolimab, a fully human IgG2 agonistic monoclonal antibody. Intravenous ivuxolimab was administered to patients every 2 weeks at six dose levels: 0.01, 0.1, 0.3, 1.5, 3 and 10 mg/kg. Of the approximately 50 dose-escalation patients, hepatocellular carcinoma was present in about 20, melanoma in about 15, renal cell carcinoma in 9 and head and neck cancer in 9. In the dose-escalation cohort, more than 75% of patients were male, and the mean age was roughly 60 years, with a range of about 23 to 85. Prior anti-PD-1, anti-PD-L1 or anti-CTLA-4 therapy was permitted, and checkpoint inhibitors had been received by about 37% of dose-escalation patients. Partial responses were achieved by three dose-escalation patients, of whom one had hepatocellular carcinoma and two had cutaneous melanoma. The point of sequencing TCRbeta in the periphery was to test whether ivuxolimab changed TCR sequence diversity and drove clonal T-cell expansion. The monotherapy dose-escalation portion (N = 52 patients) of the phase I ivuxolimab trial is reported in the paper.

Beyond this particular receptor, the publication reports: After ivuxolimab, expanded clones were on average more numerous among CD8+ T cells than among CD4+ T cells. At doses of 0.1 to 3.0 mg/kg, clonal expansion of both CD4+ and CD8+ blood T cells was observed from baseline to week 6. The antigen specificity of the clonally expanded peripheral T cells was not determined. In the 0.1-3.0 mg/kg groups, partial responders had among the lowest normalized peripheral clonal expansion, particularly in CD8+ T cells. Low levels of normalized T-cell clonal expansion were also shown by some nonresponding patients.

The trial excluded patients who had a history of autoimmune disease or who were on systemic immunosuppression. In every dose cohort, peripheral blood was drawn for TCR sequencing at baseline, cycle 4 day 1, and cycle 7 day 1. The samples were taken from a phase I, first-in-human, multicenter, open-label dose-escalation trial of ivuxolimab. Adults with locally advanced or metastatic head and neck squamous cell, hepatocellular, melanoma or renal cell carcinoma were enrolled in the trial. Before TCR sequencing, CD4+ and CD8+ T cells were separately sorted from peripheral blood. Measured from the cysteine to the phenylalanine, the CDR3 is 14 residues long. Just CDR3 DNA is preserved here, 42 bases in frame from base 1. Relative to germline, V is missing 8 bases and J is missing 12 bases, with 15 bases of the junction outside any gene match. Reading the germline V gene gives CDR1 SNHLY and CDR2 FYNNEI.

The source of this sequence is an adult with an advanced solid tumor such as melanoma, head and neck, liver or kidney cancer. The V and J genes are TRBV2 and TRBJ2-1; 8 of the junction bases match TRBD2. The specimen was CD4+ or CD8+ T cells sorted from blood, collected in a trial of the OX40 agonist ivuxolimab. The sequence in DNA is TGTGCCAGCGGGCTAGCGGGTATAATGAAGGCGCAGTTCTTC. This gives the protein CASGLAGIMKAQFF.